The 32 T cell receptor beta chains presented below share a single source sample, sequenced in a study of T cells in Graves' hyperthyroidism and ophthalmopathy. Amplification of TCR beta CDR3 regions was performed using RNA transcripts as template. TCR CDR3 regions were first amplified by RT-PCR with HTBI primers. TCRdb processed the multiplex PCR reads anew with MiXCR; each CDR3 protein has one entry. Of 350,000 to 450,000 distinct CDR3 sequences in the sample, approximately 14% were seen once. The sequenced sample was blood. The receptors were sampled from a woman in her sixties or seventies with Graves' hyperthyroidism.

In its sample, this clonotype was seen a few times. This chain uses TRBV28 with TRBJ1-1; D not certain. V was pared by 2 bases and J by 4 bases, with 17 bases between. Germline V CDR1 and CDR2: MDHEN, SYDVKM. This CDR3 has 16 amino acids. The CDR3 loop is CASSLLSWRAGTEAFF. The CDR3 DNA reads as TGTGCCAGCAGTTTACTCTCGTGGAGGGCAGGCACTGAAGCTTTCTTT. Full variable domain (missing parts from reference TRBV28 and TRBJ1-1): DVKVTQSSRYLVKRTGEKVFLECVQDMDHENMFWYRQDPGLGLRLIYFSYDVKMKEKGDIPEGYSVSREKKERFSLILESASTNQTSMYLCASSLLSWRAGTEAFFGQGTRLTVV.

This clonotype was picked up many times. V and J are TRBV20-1 and TRBJ2-3, with TRBD2 matching over 13 bases. CDR1 is DFQATT, CDR2 SNEGSKA, per germline (reference sequence). With 1 base clipped from V and 0 bases from J, the junction kept 4 bases outside the gene matches. This CDR3 comprises 17 residues. In DNA, the CDR3 is TGCAGTGCTAGAGGGTGGGGACTAGCGGGGAGCACAGATACGCAGTATTTT. It translates to CSARGWGLAGSTDTQYF.

Many counts were recorded for this clonotype. The chain is built from TRBV5-1 and TRBJ2-3; D is undetermined. The V gene lost 5 bases and the J gene lost 2 bases, with 18 bases spanning the gap. This CDR3 is 16 amino acids long. Germline V CDR1 and CDR2: SGHRS, YFSETQ. The CDR3 DNA reads as TGCGCCAGCAGGGTTCGCCCGACGGCTAACACAGATACGCAGTATTTT. Translation: CASRVRPTANTDTQYF.

This clonotype has a handful of counts. This chain uses TRBV19 with TRBJ1-1; TRBD1 matches at 8 bases. This CDR3 has 13 residues. The V gene end was trimmed by 6 bases and the J gene end by 6 bases; junction bases not matched to a gene: 6. Germline V gene data show CDR1 as LNHDA and CDR2 as SQIVND (reference sequence). The DNA for the CDR3 is TGTGCCAGTAGCCGACAGGGGACAGCTGAAGCTTTCTTT. This translates into CASSRQGTAEAFF.

This clonotype has more than one count but fewer than ten. V is TRBV10-3 and J is TRBJ2-1; 8 nucleotides match TRBD2. The CDR3 is made up of 14 amino acids. The V segment lost 4 bases and the J segment 5 bases; nucleotides outside the gene matches: 4. The germline CDR1 and CDR2 sequences are ENHRY and SYGVKD. CDR3 loop: CAISVAGRDNEQFF. The CDR3 DNA sequence: TGTGCCATCAGTGTAGCGGGACGGGACAATGAGCAGTTCTTC.

The chain has TRBV12-3 or TRBV12-4 and TRBJ2-1, with 11 bases fitting TRBD2. V trimming: 1 base; J trimming: 3 bases; junction bases outside the gene matches: 5. The CDR3 contains 17 residues. CDR3 nucleotide sequence: TGTGCCAGCAGTTTAGTGGCTAGCGGGAGGCACTACAATGAGCAGTTCTTC. It yields the protein CASSLVASGRHYNEQFF.

V gene TRBV19 combines with J gene TRBJ2-7, with 14 bases identical to TRBD2. With V trimmed by 3 bases and J by 0 bases, 10 bases remained unmatched. The V gene's germline CDR1 is LNHDA and CDR2 SQIVND (reference sequence). The CDR3 has 19 amino acids. The CDR3 sequence is CASSIKTSGRAWSSYEQYF. CDR3 sequence (DNA): TGTGCCAGTAGTATCAAGACTAGCGGGAGGGCCTGGAGCTCCTACGAGCAGTACTTC.

This clonotype has a count of ten or more. The J gene is TRBJ2-3, the V gene TRBV2; 9 nucleotides agree with TRBD2. V gave up 8 bases and J gave up 4 bases; unmatched junction bases: 13. Germline V gene sequence: CDR1 SNHLY, CDR2 FYNNEI. The CDR3 is 16 amino acids. The CDR3 reads CASGVIGGLASDTQYF. The CDR3 DNA follows: TGTGCCAGCGGGGTCATCGGGGGACTAGCCTCAGATACGCAGTATTTT. Supplemented by reference TRBV2 and TRBJ2-3, the full variable domain reads EPEVTQTPSHQVTQMGQEVILRCVPISNHLYFYWYRQILGQKVEFLVSFYNNEISEKSEIFDDQFSVERPDGSNFTLKIRSTKLEDSAMYFCASGVIGGLASDTQYFGPGTRLTVL.

Comments on this clonotype: The junction shows a germline mismatch at one end, possibly a read error. The rearrangement joins TRBV7-2 to TRBJ2-7; 9 positions match TRBD2. Germline loops: CDR1 SGHTA, CDR2 FQGNSA. The CDR3 covers 19 residues. The DNA for the CDR3 is TGTGCCAGCAGCTTAGCGGGTTGGCGGGAGGGCCGTATCGTATACGAGCAATACTTC. Translating it yields CASSLAGWREGRIVYEQYF.

The chain carries TRBV5-1 and TRBJ1-2; possibly TRBD1 for D (5 bases). Trimming pared 4 bases from V and 5 bases from J, leaving 15 bases between. The CDR3 spans 14 residues. Germline assignment: CDR1 SGHRS and CDR2 YFSETQ. The DNA for the CDR3 is TGCGCCAGCAGCCTCGCTGACAGATCTTATGGCTACACCTTC. Amino acids: CASSLADRSYGYTF.

The CDR3 loop reads CASSFGRLGEQYF. For the CDR3, the DNA is TGTGCCAGCAGCTTTGGGAGACTGGGCGAGCAGTACTTC. The chain couples TRBV7-3 to TRBJ2-7; a possible D gene is TRBD2 (5 bases). The germline gives CDR1 SGHTA, CDR2 FQGTGA. CDR3 length equals 13 residues. The V gene lost 3 bases and the J gene lost 6 bases, with 12 bases spanning the gap.

This clonotype was seen a few times. V is TRBV6-1 and J is TRBJ1-5; possibly TRBD1 for D (5 bases). V lost 5 bases and J lost 2, with 22 bases in between. The germline V gene encodes CDR1 MNHNS and CDR2 SASEGT. The CDR3 is 18 amino acids. The CDR3 sequence: CASSSAAGFGLGNQPQHF. In DNA form, the CDR3 reads TGTGCCAGCAGTTCAGCGGCAGGGTTCGGTCTCGGCAATCAGCCCCAGCATTTT.

This clonotype was recorded at least ten times. This sequence joins TRBV11-1 and TRBJ2-3, with TRBD2 identical over 10 bases. Germline CDR1 is SGHAT and CDR2 is FQDESV (reference sequence). The V and J ends lost 5 bases and 4 bases, in that order; junction bases with no gene match: 9. The length of the CDR3 is 16 residues. Here the CDR3 reads CASSPATTSGSDTQYF. For the CDR3, the DNA is TGTGCCAGCAGCCCAGCTACGACTAGCGGGTCAGATACGCAGTATTTT.

This clonotype was detected ten times or more. CDR3 coding DNA: TGTGCCAGCAGTCCACTCAGGTACACCTACGAGCAGTACTTC. Amino acids: CASSPLRYTYEQYF. The rearrangement links TRBV12-3 or TRBV12-4 to TRBJ2-7; D unresolved. This CDR3 has 14 residues. The V end lost 5 bases, the J end lost 2 bases, and 13 bases lay between the germline ends.

J is TRBJ1-1 and V is TRBV6-1, with D uncertain. This CDR3 region has 13 residues. Germline V lookup: CDR1 MNHNS, CDR2 SASEGT. With 3 bases removed from V and 0 bases from J, the gap between germline ends came to 5 bases. In nucleotides, the CDR3 is TGTGCCAGCAGTGAGATCATGAACACTGAAGCTTTCTTT. Translation: CASSEIMNTEAFF.

This clonotype was counted a few times. J is TRBJ2-2 and V is TRBV24-1; D perhaps matches TRBD2 (7 bases). CDR1 and CDR2 from the germline V gene are KGHDR and SFDVKD. The CDR3 is made up of 18 amino acids. V lost 1 base to trimming and J lost 1 base, with 15 bases between them. The CDR3 DNA is TGTGCCACCAGTGATTTAAGGGAGGGGACACTGAACACCGGGGAGCTGTTTTTT. As protein: CATSDLREGTLNTGELFF.

This clonotype was detected ten times or more. The CDR3: CASLRPSYNEQFF. In nucleotides, the CDR3 is TGTGCCAGCCTAAGACCCTCCTACAATGAGCAGTTCTTC. The rearrangement uses TRBV18 and TRBJ2-1; no reliable D call. Germline CDR1 KGHSH, CDR2 LQKENI. The CDR3 length is 13 residues. V lost 8 bases, J lost 0 bases, and 8 bases lay in between. Full variable domain (remainder filled in from reference TRBV18 and TRBJ2-1): NAGVMQNPRHLVRRRGQEARLRCSPMKGHSHVYWYRQLPEEGLKFMVYLQKENIIDESGMPKERFSAEFPKEGPSILRIQQVVRGDSAAYFCASLRPSYNEQFFGPGTRLTVL.

This clonotype was counted ten times or more. The chain joins TRBV24-1 to TRBJ2-6; unclear D gene. This CDR3 contains 13 residues. Germline CDR1 KGHDR, CDR2 SFDVKD. V was clipped by 4 bases and J by 4 bases, with 4 bases between them. CDR3 sequence (DNA): TGTGCCACCAGTGAGTCAGGGGCCAACGTCCTGACTTTC. Translating gives CATSESGANVLTF.

This clonotype has at least ten counts. This chain uses TRBV5-1 with TRBJ1-2, with unresolved D. The CDR3 consists of 16 residues. Germline V gene lookup returns CDR1 SGHRS and CDR2 YFSETQ. V lost 2 bases, J lost 1 base, and 15 bases lay in between. The CDR3 protein is CASSFGGRSNNYGYTF. CDR3 nucleotide sequence: TGCGCCAGCAGCTTTGGAGGACGGTCCAATAACTATGGCTACACCTTC. Full variable domain (remainder filled in from reference TRBV5-1 and TRBJ1-2): KAGVTQTPRYLIKTRGQQVTLSCSPISGHRSVSWYQQTPGQGLQFLFEYFSETQRNKGNFPGRFSGRQFSNSRSEMNVSTLELGDSALYLCASSFGGRSNNYGYTFGSGTRLTVV.

The sample holds many counts of this clonotype. This chain links TRBV6-1 with TRBJ1-1; 8 bases match TRBD1. Germline V CDR1 and CDR2: MNHNS, SASEGT. The J segment lost 0 bases and the V segment lost 10 bases, leaving 4 bases of the junction unmatched. The CDR3 length is 13 residues. The CDR3 nucleotides are TGTGCCACCAACAGGGGGATGAACACTGAAGCTTTCTTT. As protein: CATNRGMNTEAFF.

This clonotype was detected ten times or more. The CDR3: CASSVDGIGQPQHF. CDR3 sequence (DNA): TGTGCCAGCAGTGTTGACGGGATCGGTCAGCCCCAGCATTTT. J is TRBJ1-5 and V is TRBV2; D is unresolved. V lost 4 bases and J lost 6, with 13 bases in between. The CDR3 loop spans 14 amino acids. The germline CDR1 and CDR2 sequences are SNHLY and FYNNEI.

This clonotype was detected many times. The J gene is TRBJ2-3, the V gene TRBV7-2; weak D call: TRBD2 (7 bases). Trimming stripped 2 bases from V and 7 bases from J, with 22 bases between. CDR1 is SGHTA, CDR2 FQGNSA, per germline. CDR3 length: 17 amino acids. The CDR3 DNA is TGTGCCAGCAGCTTACGGGGAGGGGGACAATTACCAAATACGCAGTATTTT. This codes for CASSLRGGGQLPNTQYF.

This clonotype was seen a handful of times. The chain employs TRBV6-1 and TRBJ2-2; no reliable D call. CDR3 length: 13 amino acids. V was cut by 4 bases and J by 4 bases, with 7 bases left in between. Germline V CDR1 and CDR2: MNHNS, SASEGT. The CDR3 DNA reads as TGTGCCAGCAGTGGGCAAAGCACCGGGGAGCTGTTTTTT. Translating it yields CASSGQSTGELFF.

The sample holds a few counts of this clonotype. The gene calls are TRBV6-5 and TRBJ1-5; perhaps TRBD1 as D (5 bases). Germline-derived CDR1 and CDR2 are MNHEY and SVGAGI. CDR3 length: 15 amino acids. Trimming took 2 bases from V and 2 from J, leaving 10 bases between them. The CDR3 loop is CASSYMGGGNQPQHF. The CDR3, as DNA: TGTGCCAGCAGTTACATGGGAGGGGGCAATCAGCCCCAGCATTTT.

This clonotype was observed many times. The rearrangement links TRBV5-6 to TRBJ1-1; no clear D. Germline V CDR1 and CDR2: SGHDT, YYEEEE. The CDR3 has 12 amino acids. Trimming removed 4 bases from V and 5 bases from J, with 9 bases in between. The chain's CDR3 is CASSTDVTEAFF. CDR3 nucleotides: TGTGCCAGCAGCACGGACGTGACTGAAGCTTTCTTT.

About this clonotype itself: This may come from a read error, since a much larger clone is one base off. The conserved closing phenylalanine or tryptophan is absent in this CDR3, likely reflecting a read error. The chain links TRBV12-3 or TRBV12-4 to TRBJ2-7; 8 bases are shared with TRBD2. V lost 5 bases, J lost 3 bases, and 6 bases stayed unmatched. The CDR3 runs to 14 residues. In DNA form, the CDR3 reads TGTGCCAGCAGTCCGACTAGCGCAAACTACGAGCAGTACTAC. It specifies CASSPTSANYEQYY.

The sample holds a few counts of this clonotype. The chain links TRBV6-1 to TRBJ1-1; TRBD1 might be the D (5 bases). The length of the CDR3 is 13 residues. CDR1 is MNHNS, CDR2 SASEGT, per germline. Trimming left V 6 bases short and J 5 bases short, with 13 bases between. CDR3 nucleotides: TGTGCCAGCAGCCGCAGGGAAGGAACTGAAGCTTTCTTT. It is translated as CASSRREGTEAFF.

This clonotype was detected a few times. The chain joins TRBV7-3 to TRBJ2-1; TRBD1 might be the D (6 bases). V was shortened by 2 bases and J by 3 bases, with 11 bases between the two germline ends. Germline V gene lookup returns CDR1 SGHTA and CDR2 FQGTGA. The CDR3 covers 15 residues. The CDR3 bases are TGTGCCAGCAGCTTATCAGGGGTTTACTACAATGAGCAGTTCTTC. Residues: CASSLSGVYYNEQFF.

This rearrangement joins TRBV25-1 to TRBJ2-3; D ambiguous. The CDR3 sequence is 13 residues long. Between the trimmed V and J ends, which lost 4 bases and 4 bases, there was a span of 9 bases. Germline V gene sequence: CDR1 MGHDK, CDR2 SYGVNS. CDR3: CASSGEWADTQYF. The CDR3 DNA follows: TGTGCCAGCAGTGGGGAATGGGCAGATACGCAGTATTTT. Drawing the rest from reference TRBV25-1 and TRBJ2-3, the complete variable domain is EADIYQTPRYLVIGTGKKITLECSQTMGHDKMYWYQQDPGMELHLIHYSYGVNSTEKGDLSSESTVSRIRTEHFPLTLESARPSHTSQYLCASSGEWADTQYFGPGTRLTVL.

At least ten counts were recorded for this clonotype. The chain joins TRBV28 to TRBJ2-7, with TRBD2 identical over 10 bases. With V trimmed by 4 bases and J by 4 bases, 4 bases remained unmatched. CDR3 size: 14 residues. Germline V gives CDR1 MDHEN, CDR2 SYDVKM. The CDR3 DNA follows: TGTGCCAGCAGTTCACCAGCGGGAGGGTACGAGCAGTACTTC. Its translation is CASSSPAGGYEQYF.

This clonotype was observed at least ten times. The rearrangement uses TRBV11-3 and TRBJ2-3, with D possibly TRBD2 on 6 matching bases. Deletions cut 6 bases from V and 2 bases from J, with 12 bases between. CDR3 length: 14 amino acids. CDR1 SGHNT and CDR2 YENEEA come from the germline V gene. CDR3 amino acids: CASSAGLITDTQYF. Written as DNA, the CDR3 is TGTGCCAGCAGTGCGGGGCTTATCACAGATACGCAGTATTTT.

V and J are TRBV30 and TRBJ2-5; D call uncertain. Trimming shortened V by 2 bases and J by 3 bases, and 16 bases separated the two germline ends. Germline values: CDR1 GTSNPN, CDR2 SVGIG (reference sequence). The CDR3 is made up of 15 amino acids. CDR3 DNA sequence: TGTGCCTGGAGTCGGCAGGTATCGTCCGAAGAGACCCAGTACTTC. It specifies CAWSRQVSSEETQYF.